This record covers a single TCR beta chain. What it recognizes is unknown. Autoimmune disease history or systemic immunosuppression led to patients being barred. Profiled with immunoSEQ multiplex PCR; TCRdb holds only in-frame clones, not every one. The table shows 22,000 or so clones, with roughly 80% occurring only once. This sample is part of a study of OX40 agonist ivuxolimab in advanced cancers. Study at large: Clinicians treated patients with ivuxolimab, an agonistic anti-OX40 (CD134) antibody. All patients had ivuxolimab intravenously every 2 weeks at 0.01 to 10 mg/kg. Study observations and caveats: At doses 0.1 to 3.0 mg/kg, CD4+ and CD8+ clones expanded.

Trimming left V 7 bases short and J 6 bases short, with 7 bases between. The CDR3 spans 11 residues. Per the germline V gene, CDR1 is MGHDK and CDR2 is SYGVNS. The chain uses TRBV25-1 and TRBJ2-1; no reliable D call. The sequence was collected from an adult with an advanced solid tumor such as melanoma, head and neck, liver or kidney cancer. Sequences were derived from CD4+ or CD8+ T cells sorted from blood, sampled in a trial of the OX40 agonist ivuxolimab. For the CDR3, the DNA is TGTGCCAGCATGGGGATCAATGAGCAGTTCTTC. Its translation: CASMGINEQFF.